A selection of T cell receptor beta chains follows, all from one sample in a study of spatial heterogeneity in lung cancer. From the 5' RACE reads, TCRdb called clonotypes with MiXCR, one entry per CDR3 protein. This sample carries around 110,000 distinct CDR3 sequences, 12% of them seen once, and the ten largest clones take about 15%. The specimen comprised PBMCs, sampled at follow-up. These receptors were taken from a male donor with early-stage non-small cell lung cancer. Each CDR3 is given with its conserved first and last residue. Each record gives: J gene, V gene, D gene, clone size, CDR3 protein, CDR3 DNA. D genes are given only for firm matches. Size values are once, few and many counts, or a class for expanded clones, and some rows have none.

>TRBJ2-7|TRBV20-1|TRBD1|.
CSANTGEYFYEQYF
TGCAGTGCGAATACAGGGGAATATTTTTACGAGCAGTACTTC
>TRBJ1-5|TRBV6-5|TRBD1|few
CASSFSGQGIQPQHF
TGTGCCAGCAGTTTTTCGGGACAGGGGATTCAGCCCCAGCATTTT
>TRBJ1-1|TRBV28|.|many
CASNIDSFTEAFF
TGTGCCAGCAACATAGACAGTTTCACTGAAGCTTTCTTT
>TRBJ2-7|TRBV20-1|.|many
CSARDLNRSEQYF
TGCAGTGCTAGAGATCTGAACAGGTCCGAGCAGTACTTC
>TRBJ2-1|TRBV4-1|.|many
CASSPWTAGVGEQFF
TGCGCCAGCAGCCCTTGGACAGCAGGGGTCGGTGAGCAGTTCTTC
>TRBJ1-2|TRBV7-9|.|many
CASSPLGGRLGDGYTF
TGTGCCAGCAGCCCCCTAGGCGGACGGTTGGGGGATGGCTACACCTTC
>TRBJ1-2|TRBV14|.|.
CASSQVHGYTF
TGTGCCAGCAGCCAAGTCCATGGCTACACCTTC
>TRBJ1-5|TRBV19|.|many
CASSFVGQSPQHF
TGTGCCAGTAGTTTCGTTGGACAGTCCCCCCAGCATTTT
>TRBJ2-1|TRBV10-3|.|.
CAISEPGTPLPAF
TGTGCCATCAGTGAGCCCGGGACCCCTCTCCCCGCCTTC
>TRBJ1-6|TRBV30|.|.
CAWTRQQTDNSPLHF
TGTGCCTGGACCCGTCAGCAGACCGATAATTCACCCCTCCACTTT
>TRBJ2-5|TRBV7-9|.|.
CASSLWAEETQYF
TGTGCCAGCAGCTTATGGGCGGAAGAGACCCAGTACTTC
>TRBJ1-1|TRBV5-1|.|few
CASSLVQGENTEAFF
TGCGCCAGCAGCTTGGTACAGGGTGAAAACACTGAAGCTTTCTTT
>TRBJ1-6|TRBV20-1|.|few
CSAPGHLEGSYNSPLHF
TGCAGTGCGCCGGGACACCTGGAGGGCTCCTATAATTCACCCCTCCACTTT
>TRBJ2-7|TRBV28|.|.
CASSPVGLGGGEQYF
TGTGCCAGCAGCCCCGTTGGTCTGGGAGGAGGCGAGCAGTACTTC
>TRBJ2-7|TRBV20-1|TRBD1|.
CSALPGTGTYEQYF
TGCAGTGCCCTCCCCGGGACAGGGACCTACGAGCAGTACTTC
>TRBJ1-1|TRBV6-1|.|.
CASDAGQANTEAFF
TGTGCCAGCGACGCGGGGCAGGCCAACACTGAAGCTTTCTTT
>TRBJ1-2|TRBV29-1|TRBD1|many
CSVDRVTGGYGYTF
TGCAGCGTTGATCGGGTGACAGGGGGCTATGGCTACACCTTC
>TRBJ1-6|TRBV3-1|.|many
CASSLDISSPLHF
TGTGCCAGCAGCCTAGACATCTCATCACCCCTCCACTTT
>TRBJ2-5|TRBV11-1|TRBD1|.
CASSTRDRGRRRETQYF
TGTGCCAGCAGCACCCGGGACAGGGGGCGCCGTAGGGAGACCCAGTACTTC
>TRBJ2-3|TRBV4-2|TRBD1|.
CASSQGTGVTDTQYF
TGTGCCAGCAGCCAAGGTACAGGGGTAACAGATACGCAGTATTTT
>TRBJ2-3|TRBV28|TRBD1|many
CASQQGQATDTQYF
TGTGCCAGCCAGCAAGGACAGGCCACAGATACGCAGTATTTT
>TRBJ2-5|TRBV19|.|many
CASSTGVRETQYF
TGTGCCAGTAGTACAGGGGTAAGAGAGACCCAGTACTTC
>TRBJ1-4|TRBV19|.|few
CASSMGDLGRELFF
TGTGCCAGTAGTATGGGGGACTTAGGCCGAGAACTGTTTTTT
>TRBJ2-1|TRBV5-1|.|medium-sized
CASSLEDSYNEQFF
TGCGCCAGCAGCTTGGAGGACAGTTACAATGAGCAGTTCTTC
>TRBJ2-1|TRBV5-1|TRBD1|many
CASSLEDRAYNEQFF
TGCGCCAGCAGCTTGGAGGACAGGGCTTACAATGAGCAGTTCTTC
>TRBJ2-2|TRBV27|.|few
CASSYTRGPTGELFF
TGTGCCAGCAGTTACACCAGGGGCCCCACCGGGGAGCTGTTTTTT
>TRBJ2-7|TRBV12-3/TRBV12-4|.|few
CASSPRSGAAKQYF
TGTGCCAGCAGTCCCCGTTCGGGGGCCGCTAAGCAGTACTTC
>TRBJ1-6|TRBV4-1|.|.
CASSQDLLTGSSYNSPLHF
TGCGCCAGCAGCCAAGATCTCCTTACAGGGAGCTCCTATAATTCACCCCTCCACTTT
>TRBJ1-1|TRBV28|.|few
CASRGPTEAFF
TGTGCCAGCAGGGGCCCCACTGAAGCTTTCTTT
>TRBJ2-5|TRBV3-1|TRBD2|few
CASSQDYSVAGGFGETQYF
TGTGCCAGCAGCCAAGATTATTCAGTAGCGGGGGGATTTGGGGAGACCCAGTACTTC
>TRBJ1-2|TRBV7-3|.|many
CASSLEGQVGYGYTF
TGTGCCAGCAGCTTAGAGGGCCAGGTGGGCTATGGCTACACCTTC
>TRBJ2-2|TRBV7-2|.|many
CASSPQYGALDTGELFF
TGTGCCAGCAGCCCTCAGTATGGGGCCCTAGACACCGGGGAGCTGTTTTTT
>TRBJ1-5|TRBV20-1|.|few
CSATVAGNQPQHF
TGCAGTGCTACCGTGGCGGGCAATCAGCCCCAGCATTTT
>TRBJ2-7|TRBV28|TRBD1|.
CASSLWGQGAREQYF
TGTGCCAGCAGTTTATGGGGACAGGGGGCACGAGAGCAGTACTTC
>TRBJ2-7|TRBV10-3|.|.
CATNPGRAEHEQYF
TGTGCCACCAACCCTGGGCGAGCAGAGCACGAGCAGTACTTC
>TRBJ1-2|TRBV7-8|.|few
CASSLGQDYGYTF
TGTGCCAGCAGCTTGGGTCAGGACTATGGCTACACCTTC
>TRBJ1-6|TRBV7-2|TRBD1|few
CASSLGGAGGANSPLHF
TGTGCCAGCAGCTTAGGGGGGGCAGGGGGCGCAAATTCACCCCTCCACTTT
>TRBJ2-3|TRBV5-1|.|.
CASSLGQVSTDTQYF
TGCGCCAGCAGCTTGGGCCAGGTTAGCACAGATACGCAGTATTTT
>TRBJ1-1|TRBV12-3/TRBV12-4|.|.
CASSSQGKSTEAFF
TGTGCCAGCAGTTCACAGGGTAAAAGCACTGAAGCTTTCTTT
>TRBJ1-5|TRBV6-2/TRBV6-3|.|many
CASSSPGRNQPQHF
TGTGCCAGCAGTAGCCCAGGGCGCAATCAGCCCCAGCATTTT
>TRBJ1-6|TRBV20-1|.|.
CSAHRDRTRGSPLHF
TGCAGTGCTCACCGGGACCGAACCCGCGGTTCACCCCTCCACTTT
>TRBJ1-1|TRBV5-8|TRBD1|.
CASSFQGQALNTEAFF
TGTGCCAGCAGCTTTCAGGGACAGGCGCTGAACACTGAAGCTTTCTTT
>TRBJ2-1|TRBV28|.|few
CASSLPPGGWFF
TGTGCCAGCAGTTTACCCCCCGGGGGATGGTTCTTC